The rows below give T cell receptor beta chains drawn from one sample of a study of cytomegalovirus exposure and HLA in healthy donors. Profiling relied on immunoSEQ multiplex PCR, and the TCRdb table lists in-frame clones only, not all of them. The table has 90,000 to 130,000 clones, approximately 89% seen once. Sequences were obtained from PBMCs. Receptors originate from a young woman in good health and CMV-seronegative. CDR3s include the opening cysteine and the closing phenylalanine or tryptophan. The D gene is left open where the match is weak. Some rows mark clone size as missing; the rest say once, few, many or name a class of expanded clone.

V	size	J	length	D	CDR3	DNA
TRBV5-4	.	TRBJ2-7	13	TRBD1	CASSFQGVGEQYF	TGTGCCAGCAGCTTCCAGGGGGTTGGGGAGCAGTACTTC
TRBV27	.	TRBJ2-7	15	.	CASSLGPGTPYEQYF	TGTGCCAGCAGTTTAGGCCCCGGGACACCCTACGAGCAGTACTTC
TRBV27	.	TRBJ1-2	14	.	CASSLRGQPDGYTF	TGTGCCAGCAGTTTACGAGGACAGCCCGATGGCTACACCTTC
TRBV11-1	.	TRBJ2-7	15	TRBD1	CASTPGRDRGNEQYF	TGTGCCAGCACCCCCGGCCGGGACAGGGGTAACGAGCAGTACTTC
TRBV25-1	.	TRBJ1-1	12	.	CASSLQGAMAFF	TGTGCCAGCAGCTTACAGGGAGCGATGGCTTTCTTT
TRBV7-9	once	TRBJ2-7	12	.	CASSPQGNAPYF	TGTGCCAGCAGCCCACAGGGTAATGCTCCGTACTTC
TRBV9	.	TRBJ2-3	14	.	CASSLGLGGDTQYF	TGTGCCAGCAGCCTCGGATTAGGCGGGGATACGCAGTATTTT
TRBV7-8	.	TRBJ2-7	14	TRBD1	CASSLRTGEDEQYF	TGTGCCAGCAGCTTAAGGACAGGGGAGGACGAGCAGTACTTC
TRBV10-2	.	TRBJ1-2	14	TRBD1	CASSDTTGEYGYTF	TGCGCCAGCAGTGACACAACAGGGGAATATGGCTACACCTTC
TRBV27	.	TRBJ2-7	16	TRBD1	CASSLGLGTGTYEQYF	TGTGCCAGCAGTTTAGGGTTGGGGACAGGGACCTACGAGCAGTACTTC
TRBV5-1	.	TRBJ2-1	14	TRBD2	CASRPGLAYNEQFF	TGCGCCAGCAGGCCGGGACTAGCTTACAATGAGCAGTTCTTC
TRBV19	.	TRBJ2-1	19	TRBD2	CASSSLRGDTQVRYNEQFF	TGTGCCAGTAGTTCGCTGCGGGGGGACACTCAAGTGAGGTACAATGAGCAGTTCTTC
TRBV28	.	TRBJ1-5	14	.	CASSLFGGPGPQHF	TGTGCCAGCAGCCTTTTTGGGGGCCCGGGGCCCCAGCATTTT
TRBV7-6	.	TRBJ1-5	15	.	CASSLGRREDQPQHF	TGTGCCAGCAGCTTAGGTCGCAGGGAGGATCAGCCCCAGCATTTT
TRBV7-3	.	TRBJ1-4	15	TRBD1	CASSLTGTEGEKLFF	TGTGCCAGCAGCTTAACGGGGACAGAGGGTGAAAAACTGTTTTTT
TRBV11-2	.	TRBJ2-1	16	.	CASSLLDGGSYNEQFF	TGTGCCAGCAGCTTACTAGACGGCGGGTCTTACAATGAGCAGTTCTTC
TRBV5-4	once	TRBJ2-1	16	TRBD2	CASSLGVAGGYNEQFF	TGTGCCAGCAGCTTGGGAGTAGCGGGGGGTTACAATGAGCAGTTCTTC
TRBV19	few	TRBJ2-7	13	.	CASSPDRFYEQYF	TGTGCCAGTAGTCCCGACAGGTTCTACGAGCAGTACTTC
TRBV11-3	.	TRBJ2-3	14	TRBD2	CASSLTSDTDTQYF	TGTGCCAGCAGCCTTACTAGCGACACAGATACGCAGTATTTT
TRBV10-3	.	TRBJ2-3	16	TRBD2	CAISESGREGPDTQYF	TGTGCCATCAGTGAGTCAGGGCGGGAGGGACCAGATACGCAGTATTTT
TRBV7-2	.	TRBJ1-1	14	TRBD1	CASSWDRENTEAFF	TGTGCCAGCAGCTGGGACAGAGAAAACACTGAAGCTTTCTTT
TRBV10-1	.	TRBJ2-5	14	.	CASSEGGIRETQYF	TGCGCCAGCAGTGAGGGGGGGATCAGAGAGACCCAGTACTTC
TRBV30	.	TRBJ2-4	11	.	CAWSVRGIQYF	TGTGCCTGGAGTGTGCGAGGCATTCAGTACTTC
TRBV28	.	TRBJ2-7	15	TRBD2	CASSLTSGSSYEQYF	TGTGCCAGCAGTCTAACTAGCGGGAGTTCCTACGAGCAGTACTTC
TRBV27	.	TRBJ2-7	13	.	CASSLYFSYEQYF	TGTGCCAGCAGTTTGTACTTCTCCTACGAGCAGTACTTC
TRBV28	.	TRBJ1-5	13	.	CASTPPGDQPQHF	TGTGCCAGCACCCCGCCGGGGGATCAGCCCCAGCATTTT
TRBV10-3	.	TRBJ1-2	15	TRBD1	CAISESTGEGYGYTF	TGTGCCATCAGTGAGTCGACAGGGGAGGGCTATGGCTACACCTTC
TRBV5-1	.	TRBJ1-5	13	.	CASSSGVNQPQHF	TGCGCCAGCAGCTCCGGGGTCAATCAGCCCCAGCATTTT
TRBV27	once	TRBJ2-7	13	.	CASSLGADYEQYF	TGTGCCAGCAGTTTAGGGGCCGACTACGAGCAGTACTTC
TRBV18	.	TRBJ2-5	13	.	CASSLDRQETQYF	TGTGCCAGCTCATTGGACAGACAAGAGACCCAGTACTTC
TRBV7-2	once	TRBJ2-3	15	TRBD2	CASSKKLAGTDTQYF	TGTGCCAGCAGCAAAAAACTAGCGGGCACAGATACGCAGTATTTT
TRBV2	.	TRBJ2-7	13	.	CASHEQGLNEQYF	TGTGCCAGCCATGAACAGGGTTTAAACGAGCAGTACTTC
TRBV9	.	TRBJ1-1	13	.	CASNKQGDTEAFF	TGTGCCAGCAATAAACAGGGAGACACTGAAGCTTTCTTT
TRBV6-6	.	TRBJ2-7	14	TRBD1	CASSNWDRVYEQYF	TGTGCCAGCAGTAATTGGGACAGGGTATACGAGCAGTACTTC
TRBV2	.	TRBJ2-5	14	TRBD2	CASKELAGAETQYF	TGTGCCAGCAAGGAACTAGCGGGGGCGGAGACCCAGTACTTC
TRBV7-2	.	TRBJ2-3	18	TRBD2	CASSLKTLAGENTDTQYF	TGTGCCAGCAGCCTAAAGACCCTAGCGGGAGAAAACACAGATACGCAGTATTTT
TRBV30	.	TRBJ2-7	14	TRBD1	CAWSVTTGAIEQYF	TGTGCCTGGAGTGTGACGACAGGGGCGATCGAGCAGTACTTC
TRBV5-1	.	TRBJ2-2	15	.	CASSLYREITGELFF	TGCGCCAGCAGCTTGTACAGGGAGATAACCGGGGAGCTGTTTTTT
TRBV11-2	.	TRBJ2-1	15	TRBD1	CASSTRQGVRNEQFF	TGTGCCAGCAGCACCAGACAGGGAGTAAGGAATGAGCAGTTCTTC
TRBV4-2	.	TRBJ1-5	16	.	CASSQDEVLGNQPQHF	TGTGCCAGCAGCCAAGACGAGGTGTTGGGCAATCAGCCCCAGCATTTT
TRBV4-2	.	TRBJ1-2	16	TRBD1	CASSQDRDRGNYGYTF	TGTGCCAGCAGCCAAGATAGGGACAGGGGAAACTATGGCTACACCTTC
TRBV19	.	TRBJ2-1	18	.	CASSIASGLADSYNEQFF	TGTGCCAGTAGTATAGCGTCTGGTCTAGCAGATTCCTACAATGAGCAGTTCTTC
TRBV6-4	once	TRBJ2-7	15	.	CASSVGAGVSYEQYF	TGTGCCAGCAGTGTTGGGGCAGGCGTCTCCTACGAGCAGTACTTC
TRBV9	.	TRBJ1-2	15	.	CASSVGDTHNYGYTF	TGTGCCAGCAGCGTGGGGGACACCCATAACTATGGCTACACCTTC
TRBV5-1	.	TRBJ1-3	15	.	CASSLVTGAGNTIYF	TGCGCCAGCAGCTTGGTGACAGGCGCTGGAAACACCATATATTTT
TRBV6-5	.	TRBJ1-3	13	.	CATLSDSGNTIYF	TGTGCCACCCTCTCAGACTCTGGAAACACCATATATTTT
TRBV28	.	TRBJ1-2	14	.	CASSSRGTNYGYTF	TGTGCCAGCAGTTCCCGCGGAACTAACTATGGCTACACCTTC
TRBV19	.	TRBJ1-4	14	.	CASSQGATNEKLFF	TGTGCCAGTAGTCAGGGCGCAACTAATGAAAAACTGTTTTTT
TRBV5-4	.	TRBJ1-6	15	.	CASSLDRAPNSPLHF	TGTGCCAGCAGCTTGGACCGCGCGCCTAATTCACCCCTCCACTTT
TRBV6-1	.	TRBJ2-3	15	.	CASRRTGVSADTQYF	TGTGCCAGCAGGCGGACTGGTGTGTCCGCAGATACGCAGTATTTT
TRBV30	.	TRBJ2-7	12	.	CAWSVYRNEQYF	TGTGCCTGGAGTGTCTACAGGAACGAGCAGTACTTC